Below, 2 T cell receptor beta chains from the same sample are listed, as sequenced in a study of T cells in Graves' hyperthyroidism and ophthalmopathy. TCR beta CDR3 sequences were amplified from RNA transcripts. Using the HTBI primer set, a first-round RT-PCR was run on the TCR CDR3. Each CDR3 protein is one row after TCRdb ran MiXCR on the multiplex PCR reads. This sample has 360,000 or so distinct CDR3 sequences, with under 20% found just once. Sample: blood. Source of these receptors: a woman between 18 and 29 years old with Graves' hyperthyroidism.

This clonotype occurred a few times. The J gene is TRBJ1-1, the V gene TRBV5-6; no clear D. Germline V gives CDR1 SGHDT, CDR2 YYEEEE. V shed 3 bases and J shed 7 bases, with 19 bases lying between them. The CDR3 length is 15 residues. CDR3 nucleotides: TGTGCCAGCAGCTCCAGAGAAAGGACCAGAGGTGAAGCTTTCTTT. Translation gives CASSSRERTRGEAFF.

This clonotype was counted many times. The rearrangement joins TRBV10-1 to TRBJ2-7; weak D call: TRBD1 (6 bases). Trimming removed 9 bases from V and 1 base from J, with 16 bases in between. The CDR3 has 14 residues. Germline V gene sequence: CDR1 WNHNN, CDR2 SYGVQD (reference sequence). CDR3: CARPQGSPSYEQYF. DNA for the CDR3: TGCGCCAGGCCCCAGGGGTCTCCGTCCTACGAGCAGTACTTC.